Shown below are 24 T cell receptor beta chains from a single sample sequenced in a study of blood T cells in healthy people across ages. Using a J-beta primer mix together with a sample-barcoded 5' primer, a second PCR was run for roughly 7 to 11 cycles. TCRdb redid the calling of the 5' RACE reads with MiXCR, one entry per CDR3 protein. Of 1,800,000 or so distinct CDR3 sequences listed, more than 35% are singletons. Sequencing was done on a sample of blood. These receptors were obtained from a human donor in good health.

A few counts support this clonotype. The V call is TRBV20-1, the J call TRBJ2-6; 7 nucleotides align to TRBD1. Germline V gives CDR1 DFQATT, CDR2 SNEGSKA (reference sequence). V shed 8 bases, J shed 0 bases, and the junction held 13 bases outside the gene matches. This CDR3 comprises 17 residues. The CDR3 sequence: CSSDAPRGTSGANVLTF. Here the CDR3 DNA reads TGCAGTTCAGACGCGCCCAGGGGGACCTCTGGGGCCAACGTCCTGACTTTC.

In nucleotides, the CDR3 is TGTGCCAGCAGCCAAGAACTGTCGAGCGCAGATACGCAGTATTTT. It specifies CASSQELSSADTQYF. This chain joins TRBV4-2 and TRBJ2-3; no clear D. This CDR3 has 15 residues. The germline gives CDR1 LGHNA, CDR2 YNFKEQ. The V end lost 0 bases, the J end lost 4 bases, and 11 bases lay between the germline ends.

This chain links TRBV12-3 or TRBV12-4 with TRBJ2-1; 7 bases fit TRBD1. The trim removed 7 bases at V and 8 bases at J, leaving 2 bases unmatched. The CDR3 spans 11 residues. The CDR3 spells CASIQGDEQFF. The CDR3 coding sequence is TGTGCCAGCATCCAGGGGGATGAGCAGTTCTTC.

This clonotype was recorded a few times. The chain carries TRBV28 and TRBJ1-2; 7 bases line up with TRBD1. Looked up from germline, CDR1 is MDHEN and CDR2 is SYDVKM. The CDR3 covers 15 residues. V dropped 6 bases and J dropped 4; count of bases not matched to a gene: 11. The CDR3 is CASSLIRQGGYGYTF. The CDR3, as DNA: TGTGCCAGCAGCCTTATTAGACAGGGAGGCTATGGCTACACCTTC.

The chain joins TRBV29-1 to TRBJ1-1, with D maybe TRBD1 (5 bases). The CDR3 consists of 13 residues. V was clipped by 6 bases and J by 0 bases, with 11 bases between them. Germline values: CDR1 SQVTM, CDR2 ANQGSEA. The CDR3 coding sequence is TGCAGCGTCTCCCAGGGCATGAACACTGAAGCTTTCTTT. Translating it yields CSVSQGMNTEAFF. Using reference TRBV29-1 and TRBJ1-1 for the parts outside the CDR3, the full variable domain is SAVISQKPSRDICQRGTSLTIQCQVDSQVTMMFWYRQQPGQSLTLIATANQGSEATYESGFVIDKFPISRPNLTFSTLTVSNMSPEDSSIYLCSVSQGMNTEAFFGQGTRLTVV.

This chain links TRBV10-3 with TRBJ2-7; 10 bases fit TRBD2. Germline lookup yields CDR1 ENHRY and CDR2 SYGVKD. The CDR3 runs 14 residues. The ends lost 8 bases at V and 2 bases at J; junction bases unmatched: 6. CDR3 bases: TGTGCCATCGGGGTAGCGGGGGGTCCCTACGAGCAGTACTTC. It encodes CAIGVAGGPYEQYF.

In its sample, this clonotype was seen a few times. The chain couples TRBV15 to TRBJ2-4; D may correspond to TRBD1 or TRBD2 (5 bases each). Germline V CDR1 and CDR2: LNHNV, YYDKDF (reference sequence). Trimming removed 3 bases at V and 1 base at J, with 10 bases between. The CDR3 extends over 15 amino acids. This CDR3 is CATSRTGTAKNIQYF. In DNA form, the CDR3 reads TGTGCCACCAGCAGGACCGGGACGGCCAAAAACATTCAGTACTTC.

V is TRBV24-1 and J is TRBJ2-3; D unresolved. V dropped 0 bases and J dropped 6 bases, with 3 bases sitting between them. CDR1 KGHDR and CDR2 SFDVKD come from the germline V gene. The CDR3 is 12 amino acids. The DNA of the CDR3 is TGTGCCACCAGTGATTTGTTGGATACGCAGTATTTT. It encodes CATSDLLDTQYF.

The CDR3 protein is CASSLVSSGEQFF. The CDR3 DNA reads as TGTGCCAGCAGCTTGGTATCTAGCGGTGAGCAGTTCTTC. The chain links TRBV7-3 to TRBJ2-1; 7 positions match TRBD2. V was clipped by 3 bases and J by 9 bases; unmatched bases: 5. Germline lookup yields CDR1 SGHTA and CDR2 FQGTGA. The CDR3 sequence is 13 residues long.

The CDR3 DNA reads as TGTGCCAGCAGTGAAGCCCCCCGGGGGGTCCAAGAGACCCAGTACTTC. Translated, it gives CASSEAPRGVQETQYF. The genes are TRBV6-1 and TRBJ2-5; 7 bases are a match to TRBD2. Germline V gene sequence: CDR1 MNHNS, CDR2 SASEGT. This CDR3 contains 16 residues. After removal of 0 bases from V and 1 base from J, the junction contained 5 bases not matched to a gene.

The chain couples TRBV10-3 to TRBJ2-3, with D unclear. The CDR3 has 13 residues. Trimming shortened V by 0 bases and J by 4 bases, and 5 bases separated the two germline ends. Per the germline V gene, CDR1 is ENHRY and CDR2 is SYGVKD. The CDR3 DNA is TGTGCCATCAGTGAGTCTCGGGCAGATACGCAGTATTTT. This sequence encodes CAISESRADTQYF.

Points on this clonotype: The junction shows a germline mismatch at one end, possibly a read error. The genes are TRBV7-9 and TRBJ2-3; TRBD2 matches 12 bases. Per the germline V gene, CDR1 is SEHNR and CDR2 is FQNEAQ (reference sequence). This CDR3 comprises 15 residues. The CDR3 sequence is CASSATSGSRDTQYF. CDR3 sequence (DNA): TGTGCCAGCAGTGCGACTAGCGGGAGCAGAGATACGCAGTATTTT.

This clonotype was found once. Written as DNA, the CDR3 is TGTGCCAGCAGCTTAGGAGTCATATCCTCATACGAGCAGTACTTC. This codes for CASSLGVISSYEQYF. The rearrangement uses TRBV11-2 and TRBJ2-4, with D unclear. The J call may be in error: the DNA end matches TRBJ2-7 better. The CDR3 loop spans 15 amino acids. Germline V gene lookup returns CDR1 SGHAT and CDR2 FQNNGV.

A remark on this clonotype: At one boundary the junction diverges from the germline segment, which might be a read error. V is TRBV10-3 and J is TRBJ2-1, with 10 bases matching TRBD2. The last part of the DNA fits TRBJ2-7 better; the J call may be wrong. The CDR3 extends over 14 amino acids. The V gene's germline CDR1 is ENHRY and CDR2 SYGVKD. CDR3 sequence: CTISEVQREGEQYF. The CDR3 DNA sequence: TGTACCATCAGTGAGGTTCAGCGGGAGGGTGAGCAGTACTTC.

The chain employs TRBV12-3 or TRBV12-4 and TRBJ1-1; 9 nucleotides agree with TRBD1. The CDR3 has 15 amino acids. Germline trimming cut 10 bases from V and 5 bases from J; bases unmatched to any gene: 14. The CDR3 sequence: CANTATGGSETEAFF. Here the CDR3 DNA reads TGTGCCAACACCGCCACAGGGGGCTCGGAAACTGAAGCTTTCTTT.

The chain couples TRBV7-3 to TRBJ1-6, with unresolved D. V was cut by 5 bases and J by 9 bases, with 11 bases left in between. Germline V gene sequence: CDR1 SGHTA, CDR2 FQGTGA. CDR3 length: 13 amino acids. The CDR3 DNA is TGTGCCAGCAGCCTCCGCCAGGCTTCACCCCTCCACTTT. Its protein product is CASSLRQASPLHF.

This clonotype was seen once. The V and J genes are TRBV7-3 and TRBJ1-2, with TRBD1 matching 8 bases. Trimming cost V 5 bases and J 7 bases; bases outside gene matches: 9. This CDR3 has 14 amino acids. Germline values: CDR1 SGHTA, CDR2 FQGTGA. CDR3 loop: CASSPRDRSGGYTF. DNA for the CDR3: TGTGCCAGCAGCCCCCGGGACAGGTCAGGTGGCTACACCTTC.

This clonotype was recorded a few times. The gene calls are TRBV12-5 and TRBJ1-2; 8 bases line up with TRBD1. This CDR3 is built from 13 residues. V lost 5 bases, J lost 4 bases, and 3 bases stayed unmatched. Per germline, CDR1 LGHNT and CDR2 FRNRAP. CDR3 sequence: CASGPGTGYGYTF. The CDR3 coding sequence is TGTGCTAGTGGTCCCGGGACAGGCTATGGCTACACCTTC.

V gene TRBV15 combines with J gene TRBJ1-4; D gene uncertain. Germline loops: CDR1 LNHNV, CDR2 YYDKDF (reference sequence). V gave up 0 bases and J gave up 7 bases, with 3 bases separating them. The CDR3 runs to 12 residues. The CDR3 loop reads CATSRDFEKLFF. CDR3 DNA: TGTGCCACCAGCAGAGATTTTGAAAAACTGTTTTTT.

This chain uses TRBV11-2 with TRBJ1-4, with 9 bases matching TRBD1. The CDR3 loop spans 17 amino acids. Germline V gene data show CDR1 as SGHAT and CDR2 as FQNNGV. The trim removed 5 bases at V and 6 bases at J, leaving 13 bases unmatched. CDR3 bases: TGTGCCAGCAGCAGAGGACAGGGGAATACGAGGGATGAAAAACTGTTTTTT. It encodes CASSRGQGNTRDEKLFF.

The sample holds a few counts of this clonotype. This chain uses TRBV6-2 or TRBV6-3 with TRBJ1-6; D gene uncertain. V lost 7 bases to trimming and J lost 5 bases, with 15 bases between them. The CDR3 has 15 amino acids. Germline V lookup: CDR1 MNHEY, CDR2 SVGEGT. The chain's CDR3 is CASTEGSPDNSPLHF. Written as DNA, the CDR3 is TGTGCCAGCACGGAGGGCAGCCCGGATAATTCACCCCTCCACTTT.

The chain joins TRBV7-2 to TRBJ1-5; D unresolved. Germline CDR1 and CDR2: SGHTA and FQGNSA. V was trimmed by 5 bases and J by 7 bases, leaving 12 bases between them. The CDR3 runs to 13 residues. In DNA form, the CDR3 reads TGTGCCAGCAGCCTAAAGACCGAACAGCCCCAGCATTTT. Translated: CASSLKTEQPQHF.

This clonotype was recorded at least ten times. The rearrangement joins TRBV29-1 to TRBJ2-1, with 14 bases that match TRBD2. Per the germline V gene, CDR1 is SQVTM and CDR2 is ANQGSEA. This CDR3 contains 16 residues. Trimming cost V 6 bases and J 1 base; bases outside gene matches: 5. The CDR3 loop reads CSVTGLAGGSYNEQFF. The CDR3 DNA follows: TGCAGCGTCACTGGACTAGCGGGGGGTTCCTACAATGAGCAGTTCTTC.

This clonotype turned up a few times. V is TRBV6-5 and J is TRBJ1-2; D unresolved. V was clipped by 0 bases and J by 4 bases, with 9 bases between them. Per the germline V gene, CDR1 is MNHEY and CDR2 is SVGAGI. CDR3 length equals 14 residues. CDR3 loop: CASSYSETVYGYTF. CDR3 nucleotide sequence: TGTGCCAGCAGTTACTCGGAGACGGTCTATGGCTACACCTTC.